The 3 T cell receptor beta chains below all came from one sample that was sequenced in a study of blood T cell repertoires in COVID-19. Assay: immunoSEQ multiplex PCR; the TCRdb copy retains only in-frame clones and omits some. The table lists about 92,000 clones, about 90% of them singletons, with 1.8% in the top ten. The specimen was peripheral blood. The receptors shown here come from a human donor with active COVID-19. The donor label of this sample is uncertain.

A few counts support this clone. The chain uses TRBV5-1 and TRBJ2-2, with D possibly being TRBD2 (6 bases). The ends were cut back, 4 bases at V and 4 bases at J, with 14 bases in the middle. The germline V gene encodes CDR1 SGHRS and CDR2 YFSETQ. This CDR3 is built from 15 residues. The CDR3 coding sequence is TGCGCCAGCAGCCCGGGACTCACTGGCACCGGGGAGCTGTTTTTT. It codes for CASSPGLTGTGELFF.

The CDR3 spells CASSTGPRGQVRETQYF. CDR3 DNA: TGTGCCAGCAGCACCGGTCCTAGGGGGCAAGTGAGAGAGACCCAGTACTTC. The rearrangement links TRBV7-6 to TRBJ2-5; 7 nucleotides line up with TRBD1. The CDR3 is 17 residues long. Germline V gene sequence: CDR1 SGHVS, CDR2 FNYEAQ. The V segment lost 5 bases and the J segment 4 bases; nucleotides outside the gene matches: 16.

V usage is TRBV28 and J usage is TRBJ2-7; TRBD1 matches at 9 bases. Germline V gives CDR1 MDHEN, CDR2 SYDVKM. CDR3 length: 16 residues. The V gene end was trimmed by 4 bases and the J gene end by 3 bases; junction bases not matched to a gene: 10. The CDR3: CASSSQTGGDGYEQYF. The CDR3 nucleotides read TGTGCCAGCAGTTCCCAGACAGGGGGAGATGGCTACGAGCAGTACTTC.